Sequencing of this TCR beta chain was carried out in a study of T-cell memory formation after mild COVID-19. Barcoded TCR alpha and TCR beta cDNA libraries with UMIs came from 5'RACE using constant-segment primers. One entry per CDR3 protein, called by TCRdb with MiXCR from the 5' RACE reads. The top ten hold more than 10% of the sample, which has 160,000 or so distinct CDR3 sequences, roughly 31% seen once. This clonotype was counted between two and nine times. The antigen is unknown. Germline-derived CDR1 and CDR2 are DFQATT and SNEGSKA (reference sequence). This CDR3 has 14 amino acids. V was shortened by 3 bases and J by 7 bases, with 19 bases between the two germline ends. Whole-study results and caveats: CD8+ contracting clones occupied EMRA, while CD4+ ones occupied mainly CM and EM. Memory cells collected pre-infection included some clones that later responded, suggesting cross-reactive memory joined. What remained unconfirmed was the SARS-CoV-2 specificity of second-wave clones peaking on day 37.

What was sequenced was PBMCs or a T cell subset sorted from them (not recorded which). V gene TRBV20-1 combines with J gene TRBJ2-7; D possibly matches TRBD1 or TRBD2 (5 bases each). The source is an adult woman who had mild COVID-19 (a few samples of this study predate the infection). Cell type and time point are not known. The CDR3 loop is CSARTGLQRGEQYF. In DNA, the CDR3 is TGCAGTGCTAGGACGGGGCTCCAAAGAGGGGAGCAGTACTTC.